The 17 T cell receptor beta chains in this list originate from one sample, sequenced in a study of shared T cell receptors in the human thymus. This table comes from immunoSEQ multiplex PCR, and its TCRdb copy is limited to in-frame clones, with some not included. The sample lists 500,000 to 850,000 clones, 87% occurring once. This same sample was also taken into another study, of human thymus T cells.

Sequenced material: thymocytes. These TCRs come from a boy in the first two years of life with a congenital heart defect.

The sample holds one count of this clone. The chain is built from TRBV29-1 and TRBJ1-1; maybe TRBD1 (6 bases). Deletions cut 2 bases from V and 0 bases from J, with 10 bases between. The CDR3 contains 14 residues. Germline assignment: CDR1 SQVTM and CDR2 ANQGSEA. CDR3 nucleotide sequence: TGCAGCGTTGAAAGGACAGACATGAACACTGAAGCTTTCTTT. It yields the protein CSVERTDMNTEAFF.

This chain connects TRBV27 to TRBJ2-1, with 10 bases matching TRBD2. V was pared by 6 bases and J by 1 base, with 6 bases of the junction left unmatched. The length of the CDR3 is 16 residues. Germline V CDR1 and CDR2: MNHEY, SMNVEV (reference sequence). CDR3 sequence (DNA): TGTGCCAGCAGGAGGACTAGCGGAACATCCTACAATGAGCAGTTCTTC. It translates to CASRRTSGTSYNEQFF.

The chain is built from TRBV7-6 and TRBJ2-1; D is uncertain. Germline assignment: CDR1 SGHVS and CDR2 FNYEAQ. This CDR3 is built from 17 residues. V lost 1 base and J lost 0, with 13 bases in between. Here the CDR3 reads CASSLGGPTSSYNEQFF. The CDR3 nucleotides read TGTGCCAGCAGCTTAGGAGGTCCTACCAGCTCCTACAATGAGCAGTTCTTC.

V and J are TRBV5-1 and TRBJ2-2; tentative D call: TRBD1 (5 bases). Germline CDR1 and CDR2: SGHRS and YFSETQ. V dropped 0 bases and J dropped 7 bases, with 10 bases sitting between them. CDR3 length equals 14 residues. This CDR3 reads CASSLGDSRGELFF. The DNA for the CDR3 is TGCGCCAGCAGCTTGGGTGACAGCCGCGGGGAGCTGTTTTTT.

This chain links TRBV25-1 with TRBJ2-7; D is perhaps TRBD2 (6 bases). Trimming shortened V by 8 bases and J by 2 bases, and 16 bases separated the two germline ends. The CDR3 has 14 residues. CDR1 and CDR2 (germline): MGHDK, SYGVNS. The DNA of the CDR3 is TGTGCCAGCGCCGGGACGGAGGGTACCTACGAGCAGTACTTC. It yields the protein CASAGTEGTYEQYF.

The chain combines TRBV5-1 with TRBJ1-3; D is possibly TRBD1 (5 bases). The CDR3 contains 15 residues. Germline CDR1 SGHRS, CDR2 YFSETQ. V was cut by 4 bases and J by 0 bases, with 11 bases left in between. The CDR3 nucleotides read TGCGCCAGCAGCCAGGACACCCTCTCTGGAAACACCATATATTTT. Its protein product is CASSQDTLSGNTIYF.

CDR3 sequence: CASRLTGGQPQHF. Here the CDR3 DNA reads TGTGCCAGCAGACTGACAGGCGGACAGCCCCAGCATTTT. The chain couples TRBV28 to TRBJ1-5, with D possibly matching TRBD1 (6 bases). The CDR3 is 13 amino acids. Germline V lookup: CDR1 MDHEN, CDR2 SYDVKM. Trimming pared 6 bases from V and 7 bases from J, leaving 13 bases between.

The chain has TRBV14 and TRBJ2-7; weak D call: TRBD2 (7 bases). The CDR3 runs to 14 residues. Trimming took off 6 bases at V and 3 bases at J, with 15 bases between the two ends. Germline V lookup: CDR1 SGHDN, CDR2 FVKESK. As DNA, the CDR3 is TGTGCCAGCAGACCAGAGGGGGGGAACTACGAGCAGTACTTC. This gives the protein CASRPEGGNYEQYF.

CDR3 in DNA: TGCGCCAGCAGCTTAACGAGGACTAGCGGGAAAGGGTGGAGGACCTACGAGCAGTACTTC. Residues: CASSLTRTSGKGWRTYEQYF. The gene calls are TRBV5-1 and TRBJ2-7; 12 bases fit TRBD2. The junction had 17 bases not matched to a gene; V was cut back by 2 bases and J by 2 bases. CDR3 size: 20 residues. The germline V gene encodes CDR1 SGHRS and CDR2 YFSETQ. Full variable domain (remainder filled in from reference TRBV5-1 and TRBJ2-7): KAGVTQTPRYLIKTRGQQVTLSCSPISGHRSVSWYQQTPGQGLQFLFEYFSETQRNKGNFPGRFSGRQFSNSRSEMNVSTLELGDSALYLCASSLTRTSGKGWRTYEQYFGPGTRLTVT.

The chain joins TRBV19 to TRBJ2-7; 9 positions match TRBD1. After removal of 5 bases from V and 3 bases from J, the junction contained 8 bases not matched to a gene. Germline-derived CDR1 and CDR2 are LNHDA and SQIVND (reference sequence). The CDR3 loop spans 15 amino acids. CDR3 DNA sequence: TGTGCCAGTAGTTTGTACCGGGACAGGGACTACGAGCAGTACTTC. Amino acids: CASSLYRDRDYEQYF.

This clone has just a few counts. This rearrangement joins TRBV13 to TRBJ2-1; 15 positions match TRBD2. Germline trimming cut 1 base from V and 4 bases from J; bases unmatched to any gene: 8. This CDR3 has 19 amino acids. Looked up from germline, CDR1 is PRHDT and CDR2 is FYEKMQ (reference sequence). CDR3 sequence reads: CASSLAPGLAGGEYNEQFF. The CDR3 bases are TGTGCCAGCAGCTTAGCGCCGGGACTAGCGGGGGGAGAATACAATGAGCAGTTCTTC. The full variable domain, completed using reference TRBV13 and TRBJ2-1, is AAGVIQSPRHLIKEKRETATLKCYPIPRHDTVYWYQQGPGQDPQFLISFYEKMQSDKGSIPDRFSAQQFSDYHSELNMSSLELGDSALYFCASSLAPGLAGGEYNEQFFGPGTRLTVL.

The CDR3 coding sequence is TGTGCCAGCACCCGATGTCTCTGGGGGACCTCAGGGGAGGAGCAGTTCTTC. This encodes CASTRCLWGTSGEEQFF. The chain joins TRBV5-6 to TRBJ2-1; D might be TRBD1 (6 bases). Trimming shortened V by 6 bases and J by 10 bases, and 29 bases separated the two germline ends. The CDR3 contains 17 residues. Per the germline V gene, CDR1 is SGHDT and CDR2 is YYEEEE. The whole variable domain, filled in from reference TRBV5-6 and TRBJ2-1, reads DAGVTQSPTHLIKTRGQQVTLRCSPKSGHDTVSWYQQALGQGPQFIFQYYEEEERQRGNFPDRFSGHQFPNYSSELNVNALLLGDSALYLCASTRCLWGTSGEEQFFGPGTRLTVL.

V is TRBV30 and J is TRBJ2-2, with D maybe TRBD1 (6 bases). The V and J ends lost 3 bases and 5 bases respectively, with 7 bases between them. The CDR3 consists of 12 residues. Germline-derived CDR1 and CDR2 are GTSNPN and SVGIG (reference sequence). The CDR3 spells CAWRDRTGELFF. CDR3 in DNA: TGTGCCTGGAGAGACAGGACCGGGGAGCTGTTTTTT.

The chain joins TRBV7-9 to TRBJ2-7; D might be TRBD1 (6 bases). The V gene lost 2 bases and the J gene lost 5 bases, with 10 bases spanning the gap. The CDR3 sequence is 13 residues long. CDR1 is SEHNR and CDR2 is FQNEAQ in the germline V gene (reference sequence). CDR3 DNA: TGTGCCAGCAGCTTACAGGGGCGGGACGAGCAGTACTTC. It codes for CASSLQGRDEQYF.

In this sample, this clone turned up a few times. Distinct nucleotide sequences in the sample also encode this CDR3. The chain carries TRBV6-1 and TRBJ1-6; 7 bases map to TRBD1. This CDR3 has 13 residues. After removal of 7 bases from V and 9 bases from J, the junction contained 6 bases not matched to a gene. Germline CDR1 MNHNS, CDR2 SASEGT. Written as DNA, the CDR3 is TGTGCCAGCAAGACAGGGTATGGTTCACCCCTCCACTTT. Its protein is CASKTGYGSPLHF.

The J gene is TRBJ2-1, the V gene TRBV10-2, with TRBD2 matching 10 bases. V shed 8 bases and J 10 bases; nucleotides not matched to a gene: 8. The germline CDR1 and CDR2 sequences are WSHSY and SAAADI. The CDR3 totals 13 residues. Written as DNA, the CDR3 is TGCGCCAGCGGACTAGCGGCCCTGGGGGAGCAGTTCTTC. Its protein is CASGLAALGEQFF.

The rearrangement uses TRBV7-6 and TRBJ2-7, with TRBD1 matching 8 bases. The CDR3 has 17 amino acids. With V trimmed by 4 bases and J by 7 bases, 18 bases remained unmatched. CDR1 and CDR2 (germline): SGHVS, FNYEAQ. CDR3 nucleotides: TGTGCCAGCAGCTCCTCAGATATCCCCGGACAGGGAATAGAGCAGTACTTC. Protein product: CASSSSDIPGQGIEQYF.